The T cell receptor (beta chain) under discussion was sequenced for a study of blood T cell repertoires in COVID-19. Study at large: Both acute and convalescent COVID-19 samples were obtained from the United States, Italy and Spain. From T cells, B-cell-depleted T cells, or PBMCs came the material, which was cDNA or gDNA.

Per the original methods: Amplified reference gene primers provided the basis for estimating nucleated cell counts. The assay was immunoSEQ multiplex PCR, and TCRdb's table has in-frame clones only and misses some. That table gives V, J and clone size, and the DNA gave D and trimming. The sample lists around 200,000 clones, about nine tenths occurring once. The CDR3 has 14 amino acids. Germline loops: CDR1 SEHNR, CDR2 FQNEAQ (reference sequence). Trimming removed 7 bases from V and 4 bases from J, with 16 bases in between. The chain has TRBV7-9 and TRBJ2-5; D perhaps matches TRBD2 (5 bases). This sequence was found in a man in his 70s with acute or convalescent COVID-19. Sequencing input: peripheral blood. In DNA form, the CDR3 reads TGTGCCAGCAACCCTTTCGAGCGGAGAGAGACCCAGTACTTC. It encodes CASNPFERRETQYF.